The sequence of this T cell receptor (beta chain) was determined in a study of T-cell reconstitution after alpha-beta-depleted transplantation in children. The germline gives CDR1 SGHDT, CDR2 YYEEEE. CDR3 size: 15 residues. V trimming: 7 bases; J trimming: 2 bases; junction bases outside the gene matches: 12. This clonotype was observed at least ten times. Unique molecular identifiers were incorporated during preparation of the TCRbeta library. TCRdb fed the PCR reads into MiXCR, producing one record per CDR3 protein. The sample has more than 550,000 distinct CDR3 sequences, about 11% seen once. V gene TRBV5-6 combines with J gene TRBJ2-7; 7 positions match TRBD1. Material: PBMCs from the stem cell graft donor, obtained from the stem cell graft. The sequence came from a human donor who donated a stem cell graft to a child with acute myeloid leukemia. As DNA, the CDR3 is TGTGCCAGCGCTACGGGACAGCTCTTCACCTACGAGCAGTACTTC. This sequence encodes CASATGQLFTYEQYF. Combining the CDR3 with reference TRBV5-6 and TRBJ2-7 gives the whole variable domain DAGVTQSPTHLIKTRGQQVTLRCSPKSGHDTVSWYQQALGQGPQFIFQYYEEEERQRGNFPDRFSGHQFPNYSSELNVNALLLGDSALYLCASATGQLFTYEQYFGPGTRLTVT.